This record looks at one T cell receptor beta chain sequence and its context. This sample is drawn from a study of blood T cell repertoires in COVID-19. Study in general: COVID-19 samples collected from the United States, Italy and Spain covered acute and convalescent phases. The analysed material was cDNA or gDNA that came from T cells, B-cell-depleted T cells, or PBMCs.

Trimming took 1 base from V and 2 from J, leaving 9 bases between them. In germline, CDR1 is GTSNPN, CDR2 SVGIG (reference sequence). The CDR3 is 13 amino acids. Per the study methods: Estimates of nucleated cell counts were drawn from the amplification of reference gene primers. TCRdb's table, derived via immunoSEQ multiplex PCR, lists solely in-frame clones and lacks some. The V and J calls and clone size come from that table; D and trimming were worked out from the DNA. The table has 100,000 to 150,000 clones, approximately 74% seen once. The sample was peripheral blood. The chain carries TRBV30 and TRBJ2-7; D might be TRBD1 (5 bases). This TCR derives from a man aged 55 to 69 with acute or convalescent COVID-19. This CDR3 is CAWSDDSAYEQYF. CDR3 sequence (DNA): TGTGCCTGGAGTGATGACAGCGCCTACGAGCAGTACTTC.